The present T cell receptor beta chain was sequenced within a study of blood T cell repertoires in COVID-19. Per the original data handling: By means of reference gene primer amplification, nucleated cell counts were estimated. Method: immunoSEQ multiplex PCR; TCRdb's copy keeps in-frame clones and lacks some. V, J and clone size are those of that table, while D and trimming were read from the DNA. This table holds 200,000 to 250,000 clones, around 80% found once. The receptor's source is a woman aged 40 to 50 with acute or convalescent COVID-19. Sequenced material: peripheral blood.

The CDR3 nucleotides are TGTGCCAGCAGTATGGCAGGTCCTAACTATGGCTACACCTTC. Its protein is CASSMAGPNYGYTF. The chain joins TRBV27 to TRBJ1-2, with D unclear. Trimming shortened V by 5 bases and J by 0 bases, and 10 bases separated the two germline ends. The CDR3 totals 14 residues. Germline V gene lookup returns CDR1 MNHEY and CDR2 SMNVEV (reference sequence).